This TCR beta chain was identified in a study of cytomegalovirus exposure and HLA in healthy donors. Remarks on this clone: Its antigen remains unknown.

Trimming removed 0 bases from V and 5 bases from J, with 16 bases in between. Germline V gene lookup returns CDR1 LGHNA and CDR2 YNFKEQ. This CDR3 has 16 amino acids. Whole-study results and caveats: A link between a missense DCLRE1C variant and TCR beta V- and J-gene trimming emerged from a later analysis.

The PCR had 60 Vbeta and 13 Jbeta primers. Generated by immunoSEQ multiplex PCR, the TCRdb table keeps only in-frame clones and is missing some. Among about 150,000 clones, over 70% were seen once, and the ten largest hold 1% to 1.5%. The sequenced sample consisted of PBMCs. The gene calls are TRBV4-2 and TRBJ2-5; TRBD1 is a possible D gene (6 bases). This clonotype was sampled from a man aged 45-65 years in good health and CMV-seropositive. CDR3 sequence (DNA): TGTGCCAGCAGCCAAGACGCGGGCAGGGGCGATGAGACCCAGTACTTC. Translating it yields CASSQDAGRGDETQYF.